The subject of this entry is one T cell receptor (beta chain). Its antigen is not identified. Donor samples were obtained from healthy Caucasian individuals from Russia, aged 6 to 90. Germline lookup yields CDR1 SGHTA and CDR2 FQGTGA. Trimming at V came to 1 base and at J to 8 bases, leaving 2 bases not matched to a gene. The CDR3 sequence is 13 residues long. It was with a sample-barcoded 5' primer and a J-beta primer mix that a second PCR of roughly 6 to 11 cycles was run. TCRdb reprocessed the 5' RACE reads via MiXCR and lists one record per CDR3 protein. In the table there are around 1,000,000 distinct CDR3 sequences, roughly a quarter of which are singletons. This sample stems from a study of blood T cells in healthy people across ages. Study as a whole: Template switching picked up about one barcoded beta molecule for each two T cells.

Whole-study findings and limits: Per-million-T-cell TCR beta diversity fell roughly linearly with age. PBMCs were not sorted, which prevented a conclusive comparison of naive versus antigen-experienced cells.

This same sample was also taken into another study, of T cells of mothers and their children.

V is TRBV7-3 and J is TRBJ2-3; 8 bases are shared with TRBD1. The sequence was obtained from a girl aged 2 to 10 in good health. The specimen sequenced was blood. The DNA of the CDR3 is TGTGCCAGCAGCTTAATTGACAGGGGTACGCAGTATTTT. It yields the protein CASSLIDRGTQYF.